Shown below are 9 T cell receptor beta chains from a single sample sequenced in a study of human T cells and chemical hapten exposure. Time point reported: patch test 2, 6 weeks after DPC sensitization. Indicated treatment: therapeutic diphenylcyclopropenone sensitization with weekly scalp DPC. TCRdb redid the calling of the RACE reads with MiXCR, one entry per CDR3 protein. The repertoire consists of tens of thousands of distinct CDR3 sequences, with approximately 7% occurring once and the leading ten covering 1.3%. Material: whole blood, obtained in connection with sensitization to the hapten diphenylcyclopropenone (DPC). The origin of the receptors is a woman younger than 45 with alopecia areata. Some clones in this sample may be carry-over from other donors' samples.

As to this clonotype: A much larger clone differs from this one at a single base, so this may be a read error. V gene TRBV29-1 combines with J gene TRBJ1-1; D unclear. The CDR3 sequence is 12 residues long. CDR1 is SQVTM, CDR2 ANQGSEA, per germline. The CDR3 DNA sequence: TGCAGCGGCGCAGGTGGTTACACTAAAGCTTTCTTT. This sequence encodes CSGAGGYTKAFF.

CDR3 sequence reads: CASSFGQTGELFF. The CDR3, as DNA: TGTGCCAGCAGCTTTGGACAAACCGGGGAGCTGTTTTTT. The genes are TRBV11-2 and TRBJ2-2; possibly TRBD1 for D (5 bases). CDR3 length equals 13 residues. Per germline, CDR1 SGHAT and CDR2 FQNNGV. Trimming stripped 3 bases from V and 5 bases from J, with 7 bases between.

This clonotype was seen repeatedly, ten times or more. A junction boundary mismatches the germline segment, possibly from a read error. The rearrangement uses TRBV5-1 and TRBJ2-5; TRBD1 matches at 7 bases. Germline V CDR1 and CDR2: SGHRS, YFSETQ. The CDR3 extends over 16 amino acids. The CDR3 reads CASSWEGGADQGTQYF. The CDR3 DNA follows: TGCGCCAGCAGCTGGGAAGGGGGCGCGGACCAAGGGACCCAGTACTTC. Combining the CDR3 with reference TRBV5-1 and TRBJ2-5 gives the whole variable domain KAGVTQTPRYLIKTRGQQVTLSCSPISGHRSVSWYQQTPGQGLQFLFEYFSETQRNKGNFPGRFSGRQFSNSRSEMNVSTLELGDSALYLCASSWEGGADQGTQYFGPGTRLLVL.

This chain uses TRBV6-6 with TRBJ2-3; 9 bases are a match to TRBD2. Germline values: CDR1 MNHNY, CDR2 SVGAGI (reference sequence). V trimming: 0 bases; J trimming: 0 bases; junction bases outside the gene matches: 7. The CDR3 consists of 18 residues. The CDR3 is CASSYSLAGNPSTDTQYF. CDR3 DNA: TGTGCCAGCAGTTACTCCCTAGCGGGGAATCCTAGCACAGATACGCAGTATTTT.

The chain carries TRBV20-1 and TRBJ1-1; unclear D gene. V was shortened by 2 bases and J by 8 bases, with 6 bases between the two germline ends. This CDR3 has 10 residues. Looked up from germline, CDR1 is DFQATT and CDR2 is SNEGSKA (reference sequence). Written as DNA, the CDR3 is TGCAGTGCTAGACTCGGCGAAGCTTTCTTT. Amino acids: CSARLGEAFF.

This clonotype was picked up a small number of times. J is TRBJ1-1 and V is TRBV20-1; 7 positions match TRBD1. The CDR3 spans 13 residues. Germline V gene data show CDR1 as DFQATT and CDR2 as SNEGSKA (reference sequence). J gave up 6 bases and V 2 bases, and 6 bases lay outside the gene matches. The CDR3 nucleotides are TGCAGTGCTAGAAGAGACAGGGTCGCTGAAGCTTTCTTT. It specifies CSARRDRVAEAFF.

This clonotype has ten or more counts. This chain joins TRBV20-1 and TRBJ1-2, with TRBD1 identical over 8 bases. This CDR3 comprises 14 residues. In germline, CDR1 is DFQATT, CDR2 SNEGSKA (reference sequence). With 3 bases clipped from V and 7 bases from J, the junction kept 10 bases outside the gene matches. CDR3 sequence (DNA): TGCAGTGCTAGGACAGGGGTGGGGTGGAGTGGCTACACCTTC. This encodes CSARTGVGWSGYTF.

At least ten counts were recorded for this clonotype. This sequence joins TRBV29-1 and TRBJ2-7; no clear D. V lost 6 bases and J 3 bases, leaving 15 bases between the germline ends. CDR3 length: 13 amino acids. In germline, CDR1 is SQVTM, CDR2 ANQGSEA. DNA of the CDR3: TGCAGCGTAAGAACTCCGGTAGACTACGAGCAGTACTTC. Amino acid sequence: CSVRTPVDYEQYF.

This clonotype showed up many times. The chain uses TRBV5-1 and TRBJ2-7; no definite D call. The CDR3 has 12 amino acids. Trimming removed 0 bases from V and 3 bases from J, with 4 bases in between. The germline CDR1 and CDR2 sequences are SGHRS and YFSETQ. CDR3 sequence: CASSLGGYEQYF. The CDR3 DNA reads TGCGCCAGCAGCTTGGGAGGCTACGAGCAGTACTTC.